This T cell receptor beta chain appears in the sequencing data of a study of T cells in Graves' hyperthyroidism and ophthalmopathy. Study-level results: A model of 13 V-J pairs discriminated ophthalmopathy from stable hyperthyroidism.

Regarding this clonotype: The antigen is undetermined.

CDR1 SEHNR and CDR2 FQNEAQ come from the germline V gene (reference sequence). CDR3 size: 15 residues. Unmatched junction bases numbered 11, after V lost 5 bases and J lost 5 bases. Amplification yielded TCR beta CDR3 regions, with RNA transcripts as the source. Carried out on the TCR CDR3, a first-round RT-PCR used the HTBI primer set. One entry per CDR3 protein results from TCRdb running MiXCR on the multiplex PCR reads. The data contain some 600,000 distinct CDR3 sequences, more than 45% of them singletons. The chain employs TRBV7-9 and TRBJ1-2, with 7 bases identical to TRBD1. What was sequenced was peripheral blood or thyroid tissue (not recorded which). This clonotype originated in a woman under 30 with Graves' hyperthyroidism. The CDR3 DNA reads TGTGCCAGCAGCATCTCTGGGACAGCTACTTATGGCTACACCTTC. Translated: CASSISGTATYGYTF.